This T cell receptor beta chain was captured in a study of long-term antiretroviral therapy in people with HIV. The CDR3 has 16 residues. Germline values: CDR1 MGHRA, CDR2 YSYEKL. Trimming at V came to 0 bases and at J to 2 bases, leaving 5 bases not matched to a gene. The run of the v3.0 immunoSEQ assay was at survey level. The data were produced by immunoSEQ multiplex PCR, yet TCRdb's version contains in-frame clones alone and is incomplete. The sample has approximately 36,000 clones, over 75% seen once. Here the sequenced sample was unsorted PBMCs, taken 0.6 years after starting antiretroviral therapy. The J gene is TRBJ2-7, the V gene TRBV4-1, with TRBD1 identical over 9 bases. This clonotype was sampled from a man younger than 35 with HIV. In nucleotides, the CDR3 is TGCGCCAGCAGCCAAGATCTGGGGACAGGGACCTACGAGCAGTACTTC. It translates to CASSQDLGTGTYEQYF.